This passage covers 9 T cell receptor beta chains from one sample sequenced in a study of T-cell memory formation after mild COVID-19. TCRdb re-called the 5' RACE reads through MiXCR, storing one row per CDR3 protein. Among over 350,000 distinct CDR3 sequences, approximately 16% were seen once, and the ten largest hold roughly 21%. Sequencing used PBMCs or a T cell subset sorted from them (not recorded which). These receptors all come from a man between 18 and 35 years old who had mild COVID-19 (a few samples of this study predate the infection). Cell type and time point are not known.

The CDR3: CASSTTGPYGYTF. In DNA, the CDR3 is TGTGCCAGCAGTACGACAGGGCCCTATGGCTACACCTTC. The gene calls are TRBV7-9 and TRBJ1-2, with 7 bases lining up with TRBD1. V lost 6 bases and J lost 4; bases outside the gene matches: 5. This CDR3 contains 13 residues. Germline-derived CDR1 and CDR2 are SEHNR and FQNEAQ (reference sequence).

The CDR3 sequence is CATSGKGSYNEQFF. The CDR3 nucleotides are TGTGCCACCTCCGGTAAGGGGTCCTACAATGAGCAGTTCTTC. The V and J genes are TRBV24-1 and TRBJ2-1; a possible D gene is TRBD1 (5 bases). Trimming shortened V by 9 bases and J by 1 base, and 12 bases separated the two germline ends. CDR3 length: 14 amino acids. Germline CDR1 reads KGHDR; CDR2 reads SFDVKD.

The rearrangement links TRBV28 to TRBJ1-2, with 7 bases matching TRBD1. The V gene's germline CDR1 is MDHEN and CDR2 SYDVKM. V lost 10 bases, J lost 7 bases, and 9 bases stayed unmatched. There are 12 residues in the CDR3. This CDR3 is CATTGQNSGYTF. The CDR3 DNA sequence: TGTGCCACCACGGGACAGAATAGTGGCTACACCTTC.

The V call is TRBV20-1, the J call TRBJ2-1; 8 bases map to TRBD2. Unmatched junction bases numbered 7, after V lost 5 bases and J lost 4 bases. The CDR3 runs 14 residues. CDR1 is DFQATT, CDR2 SNEGSKA, per germline (reference sequence). CDR3: CSAEGREGYNEQFF. DNA for the CDR3: TGCAGTGCTGAAGGCCGGGAGGGGTACAATGAGCAGTTCTTC.

This clonotype was recorded a few times. This sequence joins TRBV9 and TRBJ2-3; 12 nucleotides line up with TRBD2. V lost 3 bases to trimming and J lost 4 bases; unmatched junction nucleotides: 3. The CDR3 is 15 residues long. In germline, CDR1 is SGDLS, CDR2 YYNGEE. In DNA form, the CDR3 reads TGTGCCAGCAGCGCTAGCGGGGGGGAAGCAGATACGCAGTATTTT. Translating it yields CASSASGGEADTQYF. Based on the CDR3 plus reference TRBV9 and TRBJ2-3, the full variable domain is DSGVTQTPKHLITATGQRVTLRCSPRSGDLSVYWYQQSLDQGLQFLIQYYNGEERAKGNILERFSAQQFPDLHSELNLSSLELGDSALYFCASSASGGEADTQYFGPGTRLTVL.

The J gene is TRBJ2-3, the V gene TRBV6-5, with D possibly TRBD1 on 6 matching bases. Between the trimmed V and J ends, which lost 5 bases and 2 bases, there was a span of 14 bases. This CDR3 contains 15 residues. CDR1 MNHEY and CDR2 SVGAGI come from the germline V gene. Here the CDR3 DNA reads TGTGCCAGCAGTCCCGGACAGACGGCCACAGATACGCAGTATTTT. This translates into CASSPGQTATDTQYF.

In its sample, this clonotype was seen a few times. The chain couples TRBV20-1 to TRBJ1-2; 7 bases agree with TRBD1. With V trimmed by 2 bases and J by 4 bases, 7 bases remained unmatched. The CDR3 has 14 residues. Germline V gene sequence: CDR1 DFQATT, CDR2 SNEGSKA (reference sequence). CDR3 DNA sequence: TGCAGTGCTAGACCAACAGGGGACCTCTATGGCTACACCTTC. Protein product: CSARPTGDLYGYTF.

The V call is TRBV7-9, the J call TRBJ2-7; possibly TRBD1 or TRBD2 for D (6 bases each). CDR1 is SEHNR, CDR2 FQNEAQ, per germline (reference sequence). V gave up 5 bases and J gave up 3 bases, with 14 bases separating them. This CDR3 contains 14 residues. This chain's CDR3 is CASSPTGALYEQYF. DNA of the CDR3: TGTGCCAGCAGCCCTACGGGGGCCCTCTACGAGCAGTACTTC.

This clonotype turned up a few times. V gene TRBV7-6 combines with J gene TRBJ1-4, with TRBD1 matching over 9 bases. CDR3 size: 15 residues. V trimming: 1 base; J trimming: 7 bases; junction bases outside the gene matches: 4. The germline gives CDR1 SGHVS, CDR2 FNYEAQ. DNA for the CDR3: TGTGCCAGCAGCTTAGAGGGACAGGGTAGTGAAAAACTGTTTTTT. It specifies CASSLEGQGSEKLFF.